Following are 16 T cell receptor beta chains from one sample sequenced in a study of blood T cell repertoires in COVID-19. TCRdb's table, derived via immunoSEQ multiplex PCR, lists solely in-frame clones and lacks some. The profile shows about 280,000 clones, 70% to 90% of them singletons. Sequenced sample: peripheral blood. The receptor set was obtained from a woman aged 30 to 39 who had recovered from COVID-19.

This chain connects TRBV5-6 to TRBJ1-6; TRBD1 matches 7 bases. The J segment lost 6 bases and the V segment lost 4 bases, leaving 7 bases of the junction unmatched. In germline, CDR1 is SGHDT, CDR2 YYEEEE. CDR3 length equals 15 residues. The CDR3 DNA reads as TGTGCCAGCAGCCGTGGACAGGTTCTTAATTCACCCCTCCACTTT. Protein sequence: CASSRGQVLNSPLHF.

V and J are TRBV5-4 and TRBJ2-1, with TRBD2 matching over 11 bases. Germline CDR1 and CDR2: SGHNT and YYREEE (reference sequence). The J segment lost 0 bases and the V segment lost 3 bases, leaving 2 bases of the junction unmatched. CDR3 size: 16 residues. The CDR3 spells CASSSGTSGSYNEQFF. In nucleotides, the CDR3 is TGTGCCAGCAGCTCCGGGACTAGCGGCTCCTACAATGAGCAGTTCTTC.

This clone has a single count. J is TRBJ2-5 and V is TRBV6-2 or TRBV6-3; TRBD2 matches 10 bases. Germline loops: CDR1 MNHEY, CDR2 SVGEGT. This CDR3 has 15 amino acids. V shed 0 bases and J 5 bases; nucleotides not matched to a gene: 3. The CDR3 nucleotides read TGTGCCAGCAGTTACTCGCTAGCGGGAGTGGAGACCCAGTACTTC. This gives the protein CASSYSLAGVETQYF.

V is TRBV30 and J is TRBJ1-6, with D perhaps TRBD1 (6 bases). CDR1 and CDR2 from the germline V gene are GTSNPN and SVGIG (reference sequence). The CDR3 contains 14 residues. V dropped 5 bases and J dropped 5 bases, with 13 bases sitting between them. The CDR3 nucleotides are TGTGCCTGGGAACCGGGACAAGATAATTCACCCCTCCACTTT. Amino acids: CAWEPGQDNSPLHF.

The chain links TRBV14 to TRBJ2-7; TRBD2 aligns across 11 bases. J lost 4 bases, V lost 4 bases, and 3 bases had no gene match. Germline V gene sequence: CDR1 SGHDN, CDR2 FVKESK. The CDR3 totals 14 residues. The CDR3 DNA sequence: TGTGCCAGCAGCCCGCGACTAGCGGGGTACGAGCAGTACTTC. Amino acids: CASSPRLAGYEQYF.

This clone was seen many times. The chain couples TRBV6-2 or TRBV6-3 to TRBJ2-7; D possibly corresponds to TRBD1 (5 bases). V lost 2 bases and J lost 4, with 12 bases in between. The CDR3 runs 14 residues. Germline V lookup: CDR1 MNHEY, CDR2 SVGEGT. As DNA, the CDR3 is TGTGCCAGCAGTTACCAGGCAGGGTCTTACGAGCAGTACTTC. Its translation: CASSYQAGSYEQYF.

The gene calls are TRBV4-1 and TRBJ1-2, with a possible D match to TRBD1 (5 bases). V shed 0 bases and J shed 7 bases, with 15 bases lying between them. The CDR3 extends over 15 amino acids. The germline CDR1 and CDR2 sequences are MGHRA and YSYEKL. The CDR3 sequence is CASSQDRGGLAGYTF. The DNA for the CDR3 is TGCGCCAGCAGCCAAGACCGCGGGGGTCTGGCTGGCTACACCTTC.

The V gene is TRBV27, the J gene TRBJ1-1; D may be TRBD1 (6 bases). Germline CDR1 and CDR2: MNHEY and SMNVEV (reference sequence). Trimming removed 3 bases from V and 4 bases from J, with 12 bases in between. The CDR3 has 14 amino acids. CDR3: CASSFGRGATEAFF. CDR3 in DNA: TGTGCCAGCAGTTTCGGCAGGGGTGCCACTGAAGCTTTCTTT.

This clone was counted a single time. The chain links TRBV5-4 to TRBJ1-1, with D possibly being TRBD1 (6 bases). V lost 2 bases, J lost 5 bases, and 10 bases lay in between. Germline CDR1 and CDR2: SGHNT and YYREEE (reference sequence). The CDR3 has 13 residues. The CDR3 protein is CASSFTQGTEAFF. The CDR3 DNA is TGTGCCAGCAGCTTCACTCAGGGGACTGAAGCTTTCTTT.

This clone was observed at least ten times. CDR3 bases: TGCGCCAGCAGCATCGAGGGGGCAACTGAAGCTTTCTTT. Its protein product is CASSIEGATEAFF. The V call is TRBV5-1, the J call TRBJ1-1; TRBD1 matches at 7 bases. CDR3 length equals 13 residues. With V trimmed by 4 bases and J by 5 bases, 5 bases remained unmatched. CDR1 is SGHRS and CDR2 is YFSETQ in the germline V gene.

This clone showed up just once. The chain employs TRBV19 and TRBJ2-4; 8 bases agree with TRBD1. V lost 1 base, J lost 9 bases, and 8 bases stayed unmatched. The CDR3 totals 15 residues. Germline V gene sequence: CDR1 LNHDA, CDR2 SQIVND (reference sequence). The CDR3 sequence is CASSIGSRGLGIQYF. The CDR3 region has the DNA TGTGCCAGTAGTATAGGGTCCAGGGGGCTTGGCATTCAGTACTTC.

This chain connects TRBV11-2 to TRBJ2-7, with D perhaps TRBD2 (5 bases). Looked up from germline, CDR1 is SGHAT and CDR2 is FQNNGV. The CDR3 spans 16 residues. V shed 5 bases and J shed 5 bases, with 22 bases lying between them. The CDR3 sequence is CASSRLRGSRIHEQYF. In DNA, the CDR3 is TGTGCCAGCAGCCGCTTGAGAGGGAGTCGCATCCACGAGCAGTACTTC. Based on the CDR3 plus reference TRBV11-2 and TRBJ2-7, the full variable domain is EAGVAQSPRYKIIEKRQSVAFWCNPISGHATLYWYQQILGQGPKLLIQFQNNGVVDDSQLPKDRFSAERLKGVDSTLKIQPAKLEDSAVYLCASSRLRGSRIHEQYFGPGTRLTVT.

In this sample, this clone turned up once. This sequence joins TRBV14 and TRBJ2-1, with a possible D match to TRBD2 (6 bases). V shed 5 bases and J shed 1 base, with 12 bases lying between them. The CDR3 loop spans 15 amino acids. CDR1 and CDR2 from the germline V gene are SGHDN and FVKESK. CDR3: CASSWDLQSYNEQFF. CDR3 sequence (DNA): TGTGCCAGCAGCTGGGACTTGCAATCCTACAATGAGCAGTTCTTC.

This chain uses TRBV19 with TRBJ2-6, with 7 nucleotides matching TRBD1. With 6 bases clipped from V and 0 bases from J, the junction kept 14 bases outside the gene matches. The CDR3 has 19 amino acids. Germline V gives CDR1 LNHDA, CDR2 SQIVND (reference sequence). The CDR3 is CASRKAGTELSSGANVLTF. For the CDR3, the DNA is TGTGCCAGTAGGAAAGCCGGGACAGAGCTATCCTCTGGGGCCAACGTCCTGACTTTC.

The chain employs TRBV4-1 and TRBJ1-6; no definite D call. CDR1 MGHRA and CDR2 YSYEKL come from the germline V gene. The CDR3 length is 17 residues. V gave up 4 bases and J gave up 7 bases, with 20 bases separating them. The CDR3 here is CASSPLAGSLGNSPLHF. DNA of the CDR3: TGCGCCAGCAGCCCGTTAGCGGGCAGTCTGGGGAATTCACCCCTCCACTTT.

A few counts support this clone. The chain has TRBV12-2 and TRBJ1-2; TRBD1, the D gene given by the table, was not confirmed from the DNA. TRBV12-2 is assigned pseudogene status. The CDR3 is 13 amino acids. The CDR3 DNA is TGTGCAAGTCGCTTAGGGACAGGGAATGGCTACACCTTC. Its protein product is CASRLGTGNGYTF.